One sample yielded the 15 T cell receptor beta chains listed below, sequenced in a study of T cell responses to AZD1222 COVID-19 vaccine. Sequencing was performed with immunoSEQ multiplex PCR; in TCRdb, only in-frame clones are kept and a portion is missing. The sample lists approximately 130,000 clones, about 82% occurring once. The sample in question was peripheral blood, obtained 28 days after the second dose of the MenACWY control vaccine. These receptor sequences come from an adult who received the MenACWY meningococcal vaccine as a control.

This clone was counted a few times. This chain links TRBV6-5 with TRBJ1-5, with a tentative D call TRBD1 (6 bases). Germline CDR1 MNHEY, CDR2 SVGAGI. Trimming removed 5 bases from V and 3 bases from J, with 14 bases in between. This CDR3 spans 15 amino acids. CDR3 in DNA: TGTGCCAGCAGTCTCCGTCAGGGGTACAATCAGCCCCAGCATTTT. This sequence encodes CASSLRQGYNQPQHF.

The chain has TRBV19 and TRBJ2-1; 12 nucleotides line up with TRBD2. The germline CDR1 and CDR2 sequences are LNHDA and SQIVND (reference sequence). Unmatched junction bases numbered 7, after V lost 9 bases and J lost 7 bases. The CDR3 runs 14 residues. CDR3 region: CASVRTSGTNEQFF. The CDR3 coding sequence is TGTGCCAGCGTCCGGACTAGCGGGACGAATGAGCAGTTCTTC.

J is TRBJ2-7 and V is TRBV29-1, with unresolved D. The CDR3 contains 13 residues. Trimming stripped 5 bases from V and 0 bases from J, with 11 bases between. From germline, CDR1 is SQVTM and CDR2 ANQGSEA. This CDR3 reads CSVPGRHSYEQYF. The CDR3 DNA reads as TGCAGCGTTCCAGGCCGCCACTCCTACGAGCAGTACTTC.

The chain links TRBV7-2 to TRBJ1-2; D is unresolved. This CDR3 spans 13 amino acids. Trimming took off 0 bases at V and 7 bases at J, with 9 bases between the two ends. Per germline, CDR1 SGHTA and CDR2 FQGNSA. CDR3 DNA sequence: TGTGCCAGCAGCTTAGCGCTTCGGGCTGGCTACACCTTC. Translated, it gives CASSLALRAGYTF.

The CDR3 spells CASSKAGDRGTSGGEVAKNIQYF. CDR3 bases: TGTGCCAGCAGCAAAGCAGGGGACAGGGGAACCAGCGGGGGGGAAGTAGCCAAAAACATTCAGTACTTC. The V and J genes are TRBV21-1 and TRBJ2-4; the table assigns TRBD2, which was not confirmed against the DNA. TRBV21-1 is a known pseudogene. The CDR3 is 23 residues long.

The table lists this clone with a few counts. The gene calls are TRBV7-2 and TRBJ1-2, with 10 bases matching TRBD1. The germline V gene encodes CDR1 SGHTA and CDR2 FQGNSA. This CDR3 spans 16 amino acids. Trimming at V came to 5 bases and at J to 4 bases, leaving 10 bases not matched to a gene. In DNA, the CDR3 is TGTGCCAGCAGCCCAAGGACAGGGGGGATCCTCTATGGCTACACCTTC. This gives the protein CASSPRTGGILYGYTF.

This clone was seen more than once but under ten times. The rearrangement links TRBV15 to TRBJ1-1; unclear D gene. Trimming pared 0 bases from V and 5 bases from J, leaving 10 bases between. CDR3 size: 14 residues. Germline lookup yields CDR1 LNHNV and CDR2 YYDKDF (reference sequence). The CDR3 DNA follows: TGTGCCACCAGCAGAGATCGTTTAGGAACTGAAGCTTTCTTT. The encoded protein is CATSRDRLGTEAFF.

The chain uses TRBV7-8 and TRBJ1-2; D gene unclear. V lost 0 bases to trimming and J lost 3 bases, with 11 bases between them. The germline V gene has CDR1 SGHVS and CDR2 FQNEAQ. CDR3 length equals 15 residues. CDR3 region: CASSLAADGYYGYTF. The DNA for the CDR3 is TGTGCCAGCAGCTTAGCGGCGGATGGGTACTATGGCTACACCTTC.

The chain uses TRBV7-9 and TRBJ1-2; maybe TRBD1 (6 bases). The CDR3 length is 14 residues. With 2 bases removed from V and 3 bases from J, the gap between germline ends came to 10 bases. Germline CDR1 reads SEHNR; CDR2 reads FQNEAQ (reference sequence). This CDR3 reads CASSLSGEDYGYTF. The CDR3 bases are TGTGCCAGCAGCTTATCAGGGGAGGACTATGGCTACACCTTC. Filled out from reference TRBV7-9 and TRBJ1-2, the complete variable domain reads DTGVSQNPRHKITKRGQNVTFRCDPISEHNRLYWYRQTLGQGPEFLTYFQNEAQLEKSRLLSDRFSAERPKGSFSTLEIQRTEQGDSAMYLCASSLSGEDYGYTFGSGTRLTVV.

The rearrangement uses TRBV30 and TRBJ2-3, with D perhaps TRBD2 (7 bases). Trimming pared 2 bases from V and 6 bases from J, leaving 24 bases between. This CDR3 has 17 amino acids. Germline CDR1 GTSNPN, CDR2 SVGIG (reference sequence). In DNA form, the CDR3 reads TGTGCCTGGAGTTATGAGGGGGGGCCCTTTCGTCCTGATACGCAGTATTTT. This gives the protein CAWSYEGGPFRPDTQYF.

As DNA, the CDR3 is TGTGCCAGCAGCAAACAAGGGGTGGGGCAGTTCTTC. It yields the protein CASSKQGVGQFF. The chain is built from TRBV7-8 and TRBJ2-1, with D perhaps matching TRBD1 (5 bases). Looked up from germline, CDR1 is SGHVS and CDR2 is FQNEAQ. V was shortened by 5 bases and J by 12 bases, with 14 bases between the two germline ends. This CDR3 comprises 12 residues.

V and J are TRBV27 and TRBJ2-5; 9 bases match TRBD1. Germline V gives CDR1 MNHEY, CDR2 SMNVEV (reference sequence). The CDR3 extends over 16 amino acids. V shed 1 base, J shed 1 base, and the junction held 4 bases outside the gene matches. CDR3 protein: CASSLLGTGIQETQYF. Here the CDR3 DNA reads TGTGCCAGCAGTTTATTAGGGACAGGGATCCAAGAGACCCAGTACTTC.

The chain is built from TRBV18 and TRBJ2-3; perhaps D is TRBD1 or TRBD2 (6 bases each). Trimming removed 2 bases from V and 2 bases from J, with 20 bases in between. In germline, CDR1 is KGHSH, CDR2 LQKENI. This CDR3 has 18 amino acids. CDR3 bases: TGTGCCAGCTCACCAGGGGGCGGGGTCAGAACTCCCACAGATACGCAGTATTTT. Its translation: CASSPGGGVRTPTDTQYF. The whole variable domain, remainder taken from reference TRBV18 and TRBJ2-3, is NAGVMQNPRHLVRRRGQEARLRCSPMKGHSHVYWYRQLPEEGLKFMVYLQKENIIDESGMPKERFSAEFPKEGPSILRIQQVVRGDSAAYFCASSPGGGVRTPTDTQYFGPGTRLTVL.

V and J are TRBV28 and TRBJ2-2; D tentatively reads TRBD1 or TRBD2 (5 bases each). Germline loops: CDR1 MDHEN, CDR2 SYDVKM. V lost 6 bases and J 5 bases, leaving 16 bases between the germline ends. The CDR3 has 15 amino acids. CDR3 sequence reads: CASREPRGGTGELFF. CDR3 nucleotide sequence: TGTGCCAGCAGAGAACCGAGGGGTGGGACCGGGGAGCTGTTTTTT.

CDR3: CASSSGPGVVPYEQYV. The CDR3 region has the DNA TGTGCCAGCAGCTCGGGGCCAGGGGTCGTACCCTACGAGCAGTACGTC. This rearrangement joins TRBV5-6 to TRBJ2-7, with D perhaps matching TRBD1 (6 bases). With 3 bases removed from V and 2 bases from J, the gap between germline ends came to 18 bases. The CDR3 is made up of 16 amino acids. CDR1 is SGHDT and CDR2 is YYEEEE in the germline V gene.